This T cell receptor (beta chain) was identified in a study of T cell responses to AZD1222 COVID-19 vaccine. Findings of the study overall: Baseline serology detected seropositivity in only 6 or 7 AZD1222 recipients.

Only in-frame clones appear in the TCRdb table, and some are missing; sequencing was by immunoSEQ multiplex PCR. This repertoire shows about 160,000 clones, more than 85% found once; its top ten account for about 3.3%. A remark on this clone: The antigen remains unidentified.

The V end was cut by 6 bases, the J end by 5 bases, with 13 bases between. The germline V gene encodes CDR1 LGHNA and CDR2 YSLEER. This CDR3 contains 13 residues. The chain has TRBV4-3 and TRBJ2-5, with a possible D match to TRBD2 (5 bases). Here the sequenced sample was peripheral blood, taken 28 days after the second AZD1222 dose. This clonotype was obtained from an adult who received the AZD1222 COVID-19 vaccine. DNA of the CDR3: TGCGCCAGCAGTCTGAGGGTGGGCGAGACCCAGTACTTC. This sequence encodes CASSLRVGETQYF.